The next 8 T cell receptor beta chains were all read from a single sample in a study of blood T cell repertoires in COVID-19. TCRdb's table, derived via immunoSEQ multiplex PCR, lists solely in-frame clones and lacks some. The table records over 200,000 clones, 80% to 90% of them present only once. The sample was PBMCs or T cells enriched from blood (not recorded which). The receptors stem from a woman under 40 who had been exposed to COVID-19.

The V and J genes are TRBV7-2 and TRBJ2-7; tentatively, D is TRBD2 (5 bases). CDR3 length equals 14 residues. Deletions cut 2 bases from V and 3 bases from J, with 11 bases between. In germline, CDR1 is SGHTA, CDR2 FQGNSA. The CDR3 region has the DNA TGTGCCAGCAGCTTATTCGGGGAGAGCTACGAGCAGTACTTC. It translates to CASSLFGESYEQYF.

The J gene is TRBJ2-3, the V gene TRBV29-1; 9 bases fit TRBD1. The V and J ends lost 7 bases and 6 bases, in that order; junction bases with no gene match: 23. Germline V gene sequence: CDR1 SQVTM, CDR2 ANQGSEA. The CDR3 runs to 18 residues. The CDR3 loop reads CSGADRGVDSIVLDTQYF. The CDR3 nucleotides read TGCAGCGGCGCGGACAGGGGAGTTGATAGTATTGTTTTGGATACGCAGTATTTT.

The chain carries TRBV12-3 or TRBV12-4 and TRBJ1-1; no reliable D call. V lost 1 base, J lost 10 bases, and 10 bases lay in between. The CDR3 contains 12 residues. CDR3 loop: CASSLGSHLAFF. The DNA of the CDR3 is TGTGCCAGCAGTTTAGGTTCCCACTTAGCTTTCTTT.

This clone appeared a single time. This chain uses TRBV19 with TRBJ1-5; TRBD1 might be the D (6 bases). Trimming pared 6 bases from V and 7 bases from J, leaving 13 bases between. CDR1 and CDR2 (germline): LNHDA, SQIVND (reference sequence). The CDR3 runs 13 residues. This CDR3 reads CASSPGVGQPQHF. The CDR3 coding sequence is TGTGCCAGTAGCCCAGGGGTTGGGCAGCCCCAGCATTTT.

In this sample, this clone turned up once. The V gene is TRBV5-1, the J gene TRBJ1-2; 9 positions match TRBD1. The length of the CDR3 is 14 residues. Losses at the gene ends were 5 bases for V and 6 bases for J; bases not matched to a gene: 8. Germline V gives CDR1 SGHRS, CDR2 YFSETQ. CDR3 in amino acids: CASSSGQGNNGYTF. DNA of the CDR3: TGCGCCAGCAGTTCCGGACAGGGGAATAATGGCTACACCTTC.

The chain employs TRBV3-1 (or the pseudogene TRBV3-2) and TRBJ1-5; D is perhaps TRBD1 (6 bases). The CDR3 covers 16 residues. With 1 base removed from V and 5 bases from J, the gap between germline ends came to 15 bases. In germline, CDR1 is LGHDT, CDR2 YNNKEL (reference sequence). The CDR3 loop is CASSQGFTGSDQPQHF. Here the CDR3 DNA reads TGTGCCAGCAGCCAAGGCTTTACAGGGTCGGATCAGCCCCAGCATTTT.

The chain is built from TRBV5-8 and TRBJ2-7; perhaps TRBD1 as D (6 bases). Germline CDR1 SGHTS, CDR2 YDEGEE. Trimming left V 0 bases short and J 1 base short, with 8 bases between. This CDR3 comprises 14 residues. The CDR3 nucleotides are TGTGCCAGCAGCTTGGGGGACATGTCCTACGAGCAGTACTTC. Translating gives CASSLGDMSYEQYF.

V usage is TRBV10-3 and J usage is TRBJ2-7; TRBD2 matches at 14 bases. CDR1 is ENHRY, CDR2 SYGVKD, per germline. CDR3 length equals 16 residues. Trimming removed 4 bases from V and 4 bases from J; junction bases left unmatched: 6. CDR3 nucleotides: TGTGCCATCAGTGGAACCGGGACTAGCGGGGGTTACGAGCAGTACTTC. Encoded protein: CAISGTGTSGGYEQYF.